Following are 8 T cell receptor beta chains from one sample sequenced in a study of OX40 agonist ivuxolimab in advanced cancers. Measured with immunoSEQ multiplex PCR; TCRdb has only the in-frame clones, and not every one. Here the sample spans about 84,000 clones, 85% to 90% being singletons. The input for sequencing was CD4+ or CD8+ T cells sorted from blood, taken in a trial of the OX40 agonist ivuxolimab. All receptors derive from an adult with an advanced solid tumor such as melanoma, head and neck, liver or kidney cancer.

The chain has TRBV5-1 and TRBJ1-4; weak D call: TRBD1 (5 bases). Between the trimmed V and J ends, which lost 0 bases and 8 bases, there was a span of 17 bases. The germline V gene encodes CDR1 SGHRS and CDR2 YFSETQ. CDR3 length: 16 residues. The CDR3 spells CASSLAAPGTGEKLFF. The CDR3 nucleotides are TGCGCCAGCAGCTTGGCCGCCCCAGGGACGGGAGAAAAACTGTTTTTT.

The V and J genes are TRBV18 and TRBJ1-4; no reliable D call. Between the trimmed V and J ends, which lost 0 bases and 5 bases, there was a span of 10 bases. Germline CDR1 KGHSH, CDR2 LQKENI. This CDR3 spans 15 amino acids. This CDR3 reads CASSPPARLNEKLFF. CDR3 coding DNA: TGTGCCAGCTCACCACCGGCCAGATTAAATGAAAAACTGTTTTTT. Full variable domain (rest looked up from reference TRBV18 and TRBJ1-4): NAGVMQNPRHLVRRRGQEARLRCSPMKGHSHVYWYRQLPEEGLKFMVYLQKENIIDESGMPKERFSAEFPKEGPSILRIQQVVRGDSAAYFCASSPPARLNEKLFFGSGTQLSVL.

In its sample, this clone was seen once. The chain links TRBV18 to TRBJ1-2; 11 nucleotides match TRBD1. Trimming removed 3 bases from V and 2 bases from J; junction bases left unmatched: 5. The CDR3 extends over 16 amino acids. Germline assignment: CDR1 KGHSH and CDR2 LQKENI. The CDR3 DNA reads TGTGCCAGCTCACCCGGGACAGGGGGACGGAACTATGGCTACACCTTC. Translating gives CASSPGTGGRNYGYTF. Full variable domain (outside the CDR3, taken from reference TRBV18 and TRBJ1-2): NAGVMQNPRHLVRRRGQEARLRCSPMKGHSHVYWYRQLPEEGLKFMVYLQKENIIDESGMPKERFSAEFPKEGPSILRIQQVVRGDSAAYFCASSPGTGGRNYGYTFGSGTRLTVV.

V usage is TRBV7-9 and J usage is TRBJ2-2, with D unresolved. The length of the CDR3 is 14 residues. Per germline, CDR1 SEHNR and CDR2 FQNEAQ (reference sequence). Between the trimmed V and J ends, which lost 3 bases and 1 base, there was a span of 6 bases. CDR3 protein: CASSFAGNTGELFF. CDR3 bases: TGTGCCAGCAGCTTTGCAGGGAACACCGGGGAGCTGTTTTTT.

This rearrangement joins TRBV2 to TRBJ1-5; D might be TRBD1 (6 bases). The CDR3 sequence is 14 residues long. The germline V and J ends were trimmed by 6 bases and 7 bases, with 16 bases remaining between them. Germline CDR1 is SNHLY and CDR2 is FYNNEI. CDR3 DNA sequence: TGTGCCAGCAGAGCCGAGGGGGGGCAACAGCCCCAGCATTTT. This translates into CASRAEGGQQPQHF.

This rearrangement joins TRBV10-2 to TRBJ2-5, with TRBD1 matching 7 bases. This CDR3 has 12 residues. Per the germline V gene, CDR1 is WSHSY and CDR2 is SAAADI. V shed 2 bases, J shed 11 bases, and the junction held 5 bases outside the gene matches. DNA of the CDR3: TGCGCCAGCAGTGAGCCAGGGGGACGACAGTACTTC. Amino acid sequence: CASSEPGGRQYF.

For the CDR3, the DNA is TGCGCCAGCAGCCGGACGGACCACTTTAACTATGGCTACACCTTC. Encoded protein: CASSRTDHFNYGYTF. The chain is built from TRBV4-1 and TRBJ1-2; no reliable D call. The CDR3 extends over 15 amino acids. V was cut by 4 bases and J by 1 base, with 13 bases left in between. The germline V gene encodes CDR1 MGHRA and CDR2 YSYEKL.

This sequence joins TRBV5-1 and TRBJ2-5; 14 nucleotides align to TRBD2. The CDR3 has 17 amino acids. The V gene end was trimmed by 4 bases and the J gene end by 3 bases; junction bases not matched to a gene: 8. Germline lookup yields CDR1 SGHRS and CDR2 YFSETQ. CDR3 in amino acids: CASSGGTSGGLKETQYF. The CDR3 nucleotides are TGCGCCAGCAGCGGCGGGACTAGCGGGGGCCTCAAAGAGACCCAGTACTTC.